Below, one T cell receptor (beta chain) is given with its context. The record originates from a study of PD-1 blockade in classical Hodgkin lymphoma. Clones were sequenced by immunoSEQ multiplex PCR, and TCRdb holds only the in-frame ones, with some missing. The sample has some 31,000 clones, under 70% seen once. All patients relapsed after autologous stem cell transplantation, and brentuximab vedotin exposure varied. Germline assignment: CDR1 ENHRY and CDR2 SYGVKD. The CDR3 is 15 residues long. Trimming removed 4 bases at V and 0 bases at J, with 10 bases between. The source is a human donor with classical Hodgkin lymphoma. This specimen was peripheral blood mononuclear cells (PBMCs), taken before the second cycle of nivolumab. The rearrangement uses TRBV10-3 and TRBJ1-3, with D perhaps matching TRBD1 (5 bases). CDR3 amino acids: CAISGDPSSGNTIYF. The CDR3 region has the DNA TGTGCCATCAGTGGGGACCCGAGCTCTGGAAACACCATATATTTT.